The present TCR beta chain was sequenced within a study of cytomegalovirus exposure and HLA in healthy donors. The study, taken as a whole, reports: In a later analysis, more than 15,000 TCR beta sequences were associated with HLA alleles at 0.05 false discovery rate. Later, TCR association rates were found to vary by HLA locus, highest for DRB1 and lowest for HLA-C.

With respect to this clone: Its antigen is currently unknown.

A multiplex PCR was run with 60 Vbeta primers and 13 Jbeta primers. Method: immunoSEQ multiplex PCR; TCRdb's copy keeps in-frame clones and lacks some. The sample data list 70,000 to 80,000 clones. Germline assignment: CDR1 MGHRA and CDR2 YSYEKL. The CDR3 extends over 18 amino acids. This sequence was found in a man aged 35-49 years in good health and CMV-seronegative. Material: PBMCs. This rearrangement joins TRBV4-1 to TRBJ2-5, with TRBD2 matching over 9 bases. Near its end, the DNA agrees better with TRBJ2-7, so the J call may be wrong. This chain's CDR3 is CASSQIRIAGDSGSEQYF. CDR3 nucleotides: TGCGCCAGCAGCCAAATCAGGATAGCGGGGGACTCGGGATCCGAGCAGTACTTC.